This T cell receptor beta chain originates from a study of identical twins' blood T cells (dated by TCRdb to the early 2010s). General notes on the study: Roughly 50 million Illumina reads were obtained across 12 libraries, of which six were alpha-chain libraries and six were beta-chain libraries. To assess how genetics influences repertoire formation, the study used next-generation sequencing to compare the TCR alpha and beta chain repertoires of three pairs of monozygous twins. The research as a whole found: Looking at the most abundant TCRbeta clonotypes, every donor had more CDR3 sequences in common with her twin than with unrelated donors. The number of CDR3 clonotypes shared between two donors was mainly determined by the product of the cloneset sizes of the two donors, and no clear deviation from this trend was shown by twins. Because the twins were raised together, environmental influences could not be ruled out as an explanation for the similarity between twins. V gene usage was reported to be markedly more similar within twin pairs than between unrelated donors, even among non-selected out-of-frame TCRbeta clonotypes. Independent studies were stated to be required to validate the proposed role of the TCRalpha J segment in MHC recognition during thymic selection.

Libraries came from 5' RACE. Instrument on record: Illumina Genome Analyzer IIx. RNA-based TCR cDNA libraries were prepared by a previously described protocol with several modifications. To prevent cross-contamination, sample-specific barcodes were added to both ends of each TCR cDNA library during cDNA synthesis and amplification. Per the original workflow: Each library contained about 2.2 to 4 million CDR3-containing reads, and somewhere between about 95,000 and nearly 550,000 clonotypes were identified for each individual. Reads with improper barcode index combinations were discarded, and clonesets were then built for each library with the MiTCR software. MiTCR filtered or rescued low-quality reads and corrected PCR and sequencing errors when assembling CDR3 clonotypes. Artificial out-of-frame clonotypes were mapped to in-frame sequences, with one indel allowed in the CDR3, and then removed. V and J gene usage similarity between donors was measured as Jensen-Shannon divergence divided by mean entropy. In TCRdb, the public reads were trimmed at Q25 with fastp and aligned with MiXCR, with productive beta chains retained. Each entry merges the rows of one CDR3 protein and shows their most common DNA and genes. The V and J calls were not made by the authors but by TCRdb's processing. The sample includes roughly 340,000 distinct CDR3 sequences, with around 30% observed a single time. The ten largest make up around 5.6% of the sample.

Its CDR3 holds 13 amino acids, cysteine through phenylalanine. Kept here is only the CDR3 DNA, which spans 39 bases and is read in frame from base 1. CDR1 and CDR2 (SGHTS, YDEGEE) derive from the germline V gene. Trimming removed 5 bases from V and 4 bases from J, leaving 12 bases between the germline ends. The donors were six healthy women who made up three monozygous twin pairs. All three twin pairs had been raised together and were thought likely to have encountered the same vaccines and infectious agents. RNA was isolated from peripheral blood mononuclear cells and used to prepare TCR cDNA libraries. A remark on this clonotype: Its recognized antigen is unknown. It has no much larger one-base neighbor in the sample; base qualities were not kept.

Material: PBMCs. The sequence derives from a woman aged 18-55 years in good health. The rearranged chain carries TRBV5-8 and TRBJ1-2, with the D segment identity uncertain. The DNA sequence reads TGTGCCAGCAGACCCCCCTTAGCCTATGGCTACACCTTC. This yields the protein CASRPPLAYGYTF.